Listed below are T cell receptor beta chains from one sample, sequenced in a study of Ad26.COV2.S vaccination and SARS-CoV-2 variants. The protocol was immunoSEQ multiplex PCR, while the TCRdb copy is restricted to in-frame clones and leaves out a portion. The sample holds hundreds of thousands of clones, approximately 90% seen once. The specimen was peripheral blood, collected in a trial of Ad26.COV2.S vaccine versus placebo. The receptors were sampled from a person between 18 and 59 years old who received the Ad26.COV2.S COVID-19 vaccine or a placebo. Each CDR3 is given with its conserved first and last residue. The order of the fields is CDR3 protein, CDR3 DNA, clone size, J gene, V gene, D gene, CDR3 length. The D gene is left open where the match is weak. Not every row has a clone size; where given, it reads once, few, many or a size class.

CASSQGQGHEQYF,TGTGCCAGCAGTCAGGGACAGGGTCACGAGCAGTACTTC,few,TRBJ2-7,TRBV12-3/TRBV12-4,TRBD1,13
CASSYQPTQGNLNTGELFF,TGTGCCAGCAGTTACCAACCAACTCAGGGGAACTTGAACACCGGGGAGCTGTTTTTT,NA,TRBJ2-2,TRBV28,NA,19
CASQNRNEQYF,TGTGCCAGCCAAAACCGGAACGAGCAGTACTTC,NA,TRBJ2-7,TRBV18,NA,11
CASSQSCPGRGTDTQYF,TGCGCCAGCAGTCAATCTTGCCCGGGCAGGGGAACAGATACGCAGTATTTT,NA,TRBJ2-3,TRBV23-1,NA,17
CASSSLGPHQPQHF,TGTGCCAGCAGCTCCCTGGGGCCGCACCAGCCCCAGCATTTT,NA,TRBJ1-5,TRBV11-2,NA,14
CASSVGRAGIEQYF,TGTGCCAGCAGCGTTGGCAGGGCCGGGATCGAGCAGTACTTC,NA,TRBJ2-7,TRBV9,NA,14
CASSLSRNSPLHF,TGTGCCAGCAGCTTAAGTCGGAATTCACCCCTCCACTTT,few,TRBJ1-6,TRBV7-3,NA,13
CASSERRGDYNEQFF,TGTGCCAGCAGTGAGAGGCGGGGGGACTACAATGAGCAGTTCTTC,NA,TRBJ2-1,TRBV2,TRBD2,15
CASSESPGQGADEQFF,TGTGCCAGCAGTGAATCGCCGGGACAGGGGGCCGATGAGCAGTTCTTC,few,TRBJ2-1,TRBV6-1,TRBD1,16
CASRPIVAGNTEAFF,TGTGCCAGCAGGCCCATAGTGGCGGGGAACACTGAAGCTTTCTTT,NA,TRBJ1-1,TRBV6-5,NA,15
CASSLGQSLGNTIYF,TGTGCCAGCAGCTTAGGACAATCATTGGGAAACACCATATATTTT,NA,TRBJ1-3,TRBV7-2,NA,15
CASSIAAQPLYEQYF,TGTGCCAGTAGCATCGCTGCACAGCCATTGTACGAGCAGTACTTC,NA,TRBJ2-7,TRBV19,NA,15
CASSQSAGNTIYF,TGTGCCAGCAGCCAATCAGCGGGAAACACCATATATTTT,few,TRBJ1-3,TRBV12-3/TRBV12-4,NA,13
CASSLLGHPTDTQYF,TGTGCCAGCAGCCTTTTGGGACACCCCACAGATACGCAGTATTTT,NA,TRBJ2-3,TRBV27,NA,15
CASRGQTSPNNEQFF,TGTGCCAGCAGGGGACAGACAAGCCCTAACAATGAGCAGTTCTTC,NA,TRBJ2-1,TRBV7-9,TRBD1,15
CASSETVLQPQHF,TGTGCCAGCAGTGAAACAGTATTGCAGCCCCAGCATTTT,NA,TRBJ1-5,TRBV6-1,NA,13
CAWSLGTGDSFSVNTIYF,TGTGCCTGGAGTTTGGGGACAGGGGATAGTTTCAGCGTGAACACCATATATTTT,NA,TRBJ1-3,TRBV30,TRBD1,18
CASSKPGTGGYEQYF,TGCGCCAGCAGCAAGCCCGGGACAGGGGGCTACGAGCAGTACTTC,NA,TRBJ2-7,TRBV5-1,TRBD1,15
CASSAHNTEAFF,TGTGCCAGCAGCGCACATAACACTGAAGCTTTCTTT,NA,TRBJ1-1,TRBV9,NA,12
CASSFRSFWGAGEKLFF,TGTGCCAGCAGTTTTCGGAGTTTTTGGGGGGCCGGTGAAAAACTGTTTTTT,NA,TRBJ1-4,TRBV28,NA,17
CASSEAGGRNTEAFF,TGTGCCAGCAGTGAAGCGGGGGGCAGGAACACTGAAGCTTTCTTT,NA,TRBJ1-1,TRBV2,NA,15
CASSLSILIGELFF,TGTGCCAGCAGTTTATCGATTCTAATCGGGGAGCTGTTTTTT,NA,TRBJ2-2,TRBV27,NA,14
CASSPTGNYEQYF,TGTGCCAGCAGCCCGACAGGTAATTACGAGCAGTACTTC,NA,TRBJ2-7,TRBV5-6,NA,13
CASSTWGGSNTEAFF,TGTGCCAGCAGTACCTGGGGGGGCTCGAACACTGAAGCTTTCTTT,NA,TRBJ1-1,TRBV6-5,NA,15
CASWRVASSGANVLTF,TGTGCCAGCTGGAGAGTTGCTAGCTCTGGGGCCAACGTCCTGACTTTC,NA,TRBJ2-6,TRBV18,NA,16
CASSQSMGAETQYF,TGTGCCAGCTCACAGAGTATGGGGGCAGAGACCCAGTACTTC,NA,TRBJ2-5,TRBV18,NA,14
CASSATGTEYSNQPQHF,TGTGCCAGCAGCGCGACCGGGACGGAATATAGCAATCAGCCCCAGCATTTT,NA,TRBJ1-5,TRBV7-9,NA,17
CASSLGGVDGYTF,TGTGCCAGCAGCTTGGGAGGGGTGGATGGCTACACCTTC,NA,TRBJ1-2,TRBV5-5,NA,13
CASSSDRVDEKLFF,TGCGCCAGCAGCTCGGACAGGGTGGATGAAAAACTGTTTTTT,NA,TRBJ1-4,TRBV5-1,TRBD1,14
CASSVVPPGELSTGELFF,TGTGCCAGCAGCGTAGTCCCTCCCGGGGAGTTAAGCACCGGGGAGCTGTTTTTT,NA,TRBJ2-2,TRBV9,NA,18
CASSPASVEQYF,TGTGCCAGCTCCCCCGCTTCCGTCGAGCAGTACTTC,NA,TRBJ2-7,TRBV18,NA,12
CASSVGHSGNTIYF,TGTGCCAGCAGTGTGGGTCACTCTGGAAACACCATATATTTT,NA,TRBJ1-3,TRBV2,NA,14
CAIGSSWAGELFF,TGTGCCATCGGGAGTTCGTGGGCCGGGGAGCTGTTTTTT,NA,TRBJ2-2,TRBV10-3,NA,13
CASSVAPPPAGSNEQFF,TGTGCCAGCAGCGTAGCGCCACCCCCGGCGGGGAGCAATGAGCAGTTCTTC,NA,TRBJ2-1,TRBV9,NA,17
CASNQNQNRVGGELFF,TGCGCCAGCAACCAAAACCAGAACAGGGTCGGCGGGGAGCTGTTTTTT,NA,TRBJ2-2,TRBV5-1,NA,16
CASSPIMDTNTGELFF,TGTGCCAGCAGCCCTATTATGGATACGAACACCGGGGAGCTGTTTTTT,NA,TRBJ2-2,TRBV11-2,NA,16
CASSLPSGQTYEQYF,TGTGCCAGCAGCTTGCCTAGCGGGCAGACCTACGAGCAGTACTTC,NA,TRBJ2-7,TRBV5-4,TRBD2,15
CASKTGHLSSYEQYF,TGTGCCAGCAAAACCGGACACCTCAGCTCCTACGAGCAGTACTTC,few,TRBJ2-7,TRBV19,NA,15
CASSYSGVQFF,TGTGCCAGCAGTTACTCAGGGGTTCAGTTCTTC,NA,TRBJ2-1,TRBV6-5,NA,11
CASSLGIGNRETQYF,TGTGCCAGCAGCTTAGGTATAGGGAATAGAGAGACCCAGTACTTC,NA,TRBJ2-5,TRBV7-9,NA,15
CASSVSAVAGNTIYF,TGTGCCAGCAGCGTCTCTGCGGTGGCTGGAAACACCATATATTTT,once,TRBJ1-3,TRBV9,NA,15
CASSPGQPLLYEQYF,TGTGCCAGCAGCCCAGGACAGCCGCTGCTTTACGAGCAGTACTTC,NA,TRBJ2-7,TRBV11-2,NA,15